The T cell receptor (beta chain) under discussion was sequenced for a study of T cell repertoires in cytomegalovirus infection. Study-wide context: An indication of both CMV infection and matching HLA type came from public TCR beta signatures. Study-wide points: Frequencies of public TCR beta families were cumulated, and this identified carriers of CMV plus the relevant HLA. The response measured ex vivo was dominated by TCR beta clonotypes (HLA-C-restricted and CMV-specific).

Each CDR3 protein gets one entry after TCRdb re-called the reads with MiXCR. This table has more than 400,000 distinct CDR3 sequences, roughly 29% appearing once. This clonotype was observed a few times. The antigen remains unidentified. This receptor was identified in a human donor in good health (CMV status not recorded). Some clones in this sample may be carry-over from other donors' samples. Sequencing was carried out using PBMCs.

In DNA, the CDR3 is TGTGCCAGCAGGAATCGACCGGGACTAGCGGGGGCCTACGAGCAGTACGTC. Translated: CASRNRPGLAGAYEQYV. The genes are TRBV6-2 or TRBV6-3 and TRBJ2-7; TRBD2 aligns across 14 bases. Trimming took 6 bases from V and 2 from J; bases not matched to a gene: 9. CDR3 size: 17 residues. The V gene's germline CDR1 is MNHEY and CDR2 SVGEGT.